Sequencing of this T cell receptor beta chain was carried out in a study of cytotoxic CD8 clonotypes in ibrutinib-treated CLL. Some clones are missing from TCRdb's copy, which holds only in-frame ones; the method was immunoSEQ multiplex PCR. Among some 81,000 clones, around 75% were seen once, and the ten largest hold 4% to 5.5%. This sample comprised PBMCs, obtained after 12 months of ibrutinib treatment. This receptor was identified in a human donor with chronic lymphocytic leukemia.

CDR3 in DNA: TGTGCCAGCAGCCAAGCCCGGACTAGCGGGTACTACGAGCAGTACTTC. Amino acid sequence: CASSQARTSGYYEQYF. V is TRBV4-2 and J is TRBJ2-7, with 11 positions matching TRBD2. The CDR3 extends over 16 amino acids. Germline CDR1 reads LGHNA; CDR2 reads YNFKEQ. Germline trimming cut 1 base from V and 3 bases from J; bases unmatched to any gene: 5.